This passage covers 16 T cell receptor beta chains from one sample sequenced in a study of T-cell memory formation after mild COVID-19. Each CDR3 protein is one row after TCRdb ran MiXCR on the 5' RACE reads. The sample shows nearly 110,000 distinct CDR3 sequences, over 13% of them seen only once. The sample comprised PBMCs or a T cell subset sorted from them (not recorded which). These receptors originate from a man aged 18 to 30 who had mild COVID-19 (a few samples of this study predate the infection). Cell type and time point are not known.

The chain is built from TRBV7-9 and TRBJ1-2; TRBD1 matches 7 bases. The CDR3 is 16 amino acids. CDR1 and CDR2 from the germline V gene are SEHNR and FQNEAQ (reference sequence). The V segment lost 0 bases and the J segment 8 bases; nucleotides outside the gene matches: 12. The CDR3 DNA is TGTGCCAGCAGCTTAGCCCGGGACAGAAGGTGGAGCGGCTACACCTTC. Residues: CASSLARDRRWSGYTF.

This clonotype has a handful of counts. This rearrangement joins TRBV4-1 to TRBJ1-1; D is uncertain. V lost 2 bases, J lost 3 bases, and 7 bases lay in between. This CDR3 has 13 residues. Per germline, CDR1 MGHRA and CDR2 YSYEKL. In DNA, the CDR3 is TGCGCCAGCAGCCAATGGGTGTACACTGAAGCTTTCTTT. Protein: CASSQWVYTEAFF.

In nucleotides, the CDR3 is TGTGCCAGCAGTTACGCCCTGACAGGGGATAGAGCTGAAGCTTTCTTT. It is translated as CASSYALTGDRAEAFF. The J gene is TRBJ1-1, the V gene TRBV6-6; TRBD1 matches at 8 bases. The germline gives CDR1 MNHNY, CDR2 SVGAGI (reference sequence). The J segment lost 6 bases and the V segment lost 2 bases, leaving 11 bases of the junction unmatched. The CDR3 spans 16 residues.

The sample holds many counts of this clonotype. The chain uses TRBV6-2 or TRBV6-3 and TRBJ2-5, with D unclear. This CDR3 is built from 14 residues. Trimming took 0 bases from V and 6 from J, leaving 11 bases between them. Germline loops: CDR1 MNHEY, CDR2 SVGEGT. The CDR3 here is CASSYSRTSKTQYF. CDR3 nucleotide sequence: TGTGCCAGCAGTTACTCGAGGACCAGTAAGACCCAGTACTTC.

This clonotype was picked up a small number of times. The chain links TRBV27 to TRBJ2-2; no definite D call. Trimming took off 0 bases at V and 1 base at J, with 0 bases between the two ends. Germline CDR1 is MNHEY and CDR2 is SMNVEV (reference sequence). The CDR3 has 13 amino acids. The CDR3 DNA reads as TGTGCCAGCAGTTTATCGAACACCGGGGAGCTGTTTTTT. Its translation: CASSLSNTGELFF.

The table lists this clonotype with a few counts. This sequence joins TRBV9 and TRBJ2-7; 9 nucleotides line up with TRBD1. Trimming at V came to 5 bases and at J to 5 bases, leaving 8 bases not matched to a gene. The CDR3 runs 14 residues. Germline V CDR1 and CDR2: SGDLS, YYNGEE. The chain's CDR3 is CASSVGQGLDEQYF. Written as DNA, the CDR3 is TGTGCCAGCAGTGTGGGACAGGGACTCGACGAGCAGTACTTC. The variable domain in full, completed from reference TRBV9 and TRBJ2-7, reads DSGVTQTPKHLITATGQRVTLRCSPRSGDLSVYWYQQSLDQGLQFLIQYYNGEERAKGNILERFSAQQFPDLHSELNLSSLELGDSALYFCASSVGQGLDEQYFGPGTRLTVT.

This clonotype appeared a few times. CDR3 DNA: TGTGCCAGCAGTTACATCGGGGGGGCCCGGTACAATGAGCAGTTCTTC. Protein: CASSYIGGARYNEQFF. The gene calls are TRBV7-3 and TRBJ2-1; 8 nucleotides align to TRBD2. The V segment lost 6 bases and the J segment 4 bases; nucleotides outside the gene matches: 11. The germline gives CDR1 SGHTA, CDR2 FQGTGA. CDR3 size: 16 residues.

This clonotype was picked up a small number of times. Written as DNA, the CDR3 is TGTGCCAGCAGCGTAGGCGGGCAGGGGGCAGATGGAAACACCATATATTTT. Protein sequence: CASSVGGQGADGNTIYF. This chain connects TRBV9 to TRBJ1-3; 8 nucleotides line up with TRBD1. Unmatched junction bases numbered 8, after V lost 0 bases and J lost 3 bases. The CDR3 is 17 residues long. CDR1 is SGDLS and CDR2 is YYNGEE in the germline V gene. The full variable domain, with the rest looked up from reference TRBV9 and TRBJ1-3, is DSGVTQTPKHLITATGQRVTLRCSPRSGDLSVYWYQQSLDQGLQFLIQYYNGEERAKGNILERFSAQQFPDLHSELNLSSLELGDSALYFCASSVGGQGADGNTIYFGEGSWLTVV.

J is TRBJ2-2 and V is TRBV7-9; tentative D call: TRBD2 (6 bases). CDR1 and CDR2 from the germline V gene are SEHNR and FQNEAQ (reference sequence). The V gene lost 5 bases and the J gene lost 4 bases, with 11 bases spanning the gap. The CDR3 covers 14 residues. DNA for the CDR3: TGTGCCAGCAGCCCCGGGGGTATCACCGGGGAGCTGTTTTTT. Translation gives CASSPGGITGELFF.

The gene calls are TRBV28 and TRBJ2-3, with 9 positions matching TRBD1. This CDR3 region has 16 residues. Germline V CDR1 and CDR2: MDHEN, SYDVKM. V lost 5 bases, J lost 1 base, and 7 bases stayed unmatched. CDR3 coding DNA: TGTGCCAGCAGTCCCGCCGGGACAGGGCGCACAGATACGCAGTATTTT. Translated: CASSPAGTGRTDTQYF.

In DNA form, the CDR3 reads TGCGCCAGCAGCCAAGAGAGCGGGGAGCTGTTTTTT. As protein: CASSQESGELFF. V and J are TRBV4-3 and TRBJ2-2; D gene uncertain. The V gene's germline CDR1 is LGHNA and CDR2 YSLEER. The ends were cut back, 0 bases at V and 7 bases at J, with 3 bases in the middle. The CDR3 spans 12 residues.

This clonotype was seen a few times. The chain employs TRBV6-5 and TRBJ1-2, with 8 bases that match TRBD1. Germline-derived CDR1 and CDR2 are MNHEY and SVGAGI. This CDR3 contains 14 residues. The ends lost 0 bases at V and 6 bases at J; junction bases unmatched: 3. The CDR3 DNA follows: TGTGCCAGCAGTTACTCCCAGGGGGCAAATGGCTACACCTTC. It specifies CASSYSQGANGYTF.

The rearrangement links TRBV12-3 or TRBV12-4 to TRBJ1-5, with 8 nucleotides matching TRBD1. J was trimmed by 6 bases and V by 5 bases; bases with no gene match: 9. There are 15 residues in the CDR3. The CDR3 spells CASSPGTGGIQPQHF. The CDR3 DNA reads as TGTGCCAGCAGTCCCGGGACAGGAGGAATTCAGCCCCAGCATTTT.

The gene calls are TRBV5-5 and TRBJ2-7; D is possibly TRBD1 (6 bases). The CDR3 covers 14 residues. The germline V gene has CDR1 SGHKS and CDR2 YYEKEE (reference sequence). With 3 bases removed from V and 2 bases from J, the gap between germline ends came to 12 bases. The CDR3 bases are TGTGCCAGCAGCTCCGGACAGACCACCTACGAGCAGTACGTC. Protein sequence: CASSSGQTTYEQYV.

This clonotype was seen more than once but under ten times. This chain joins TRBV5-1 and TRBJ2-7, with 9 bases matching TRBD1. CDR3 length: 15 residues. Unmatched junction bases numbered 6, after V lost 1 base and J lost 4 bases. The V gene's germline CDR1 is SGHRS and CDR2 YFSETQ. The CDR3 nucleotides read TGCGCCAGCAGCTTGAAACAGGGGGCTACGTACGAGCAGTACTTC. Its translation: CASSLKQGATYEQYF.

This clonotype was counted between two and nine times. The V call is TRBV20-1, the J call TRBJ2-7; 8 positions match TRBD2. Trimming cost V 0 bases and J 4 bases; bases outside gene matches: 5. The length of the CDR3 is 14 residues. Germline CDR1 and CDR2: DFQATT and SNEGSKA (reference sequence). For the CDR3, the DNA is TGCAGTGCTAGAGATGTGCGGGGGGAGTACGAGCAGTACTTC. It yields the protein CSARDVRGEYEQYF.